These T cell receptor beta chains were read from a single sample in a study of T cell repertoires in cytomegalovirus infection. TCRdb recomputed calls from the reads with MiXCR, one row per CDR3 protein. The sample contains around 340,000 distinct CDR3 sequences, under 35% of which appear only once. What these receptors recognize is not known. Sequencing used cultured PBMCs, obtained from culture after CMV antigen stimulation. The receptors were gathered from a human donor in good health (CMV status not recorded). Some clones in this sample may be carry-over from other donors' samples. Each CDR3 is given with its conserved first and last residue. The order of the fields is D gene, J gene, clone size, V gene, CDR3 protein, CDR3 DNA. A D gene is named only where the DNA matches it firmly. Expanded clones are given a class, and other clones once, few, many or no size at all.

D gene: TRBD1
J gene: TRBJ2-7
clone size: .
V gene: TRBV6-5
CDR3 protein: CASSYSVGQVLDEQYF
CDR3 DNA: TGTGCCAGCAGTTACTCTGTGGGACAGGTGTTAGACGAGCAGTACTTC

D gene: .
J gene: TRBJ1-2
clone size: .
V gene: TRBV5-1
CDR3 protein: CASSLGQGREGYTF
CDR3 DNA: TGCGCCAGCAGCTTGGGGCAGGGAAGGGAAGGCTACACCTTC

D gene: TRBD1
J gene: TRBJ1-4
clone size: .
V gene: TRBV20-1
CDR3 protein: CSARVRDRVLGTNEKLFF
CDR3 DNA: TGCAGTGCTAGAGTGAGGGACAGGGTTCTTGGAACTAATGAAAAACTGTTTTTT

D gene: TRBD1
J gene: TRBJ1-6
clone size: .
V gene: TRBV27
CDR3 protein: CASSPTRGTGVNSPLHF
CDR3 DNA: TGTGCCAGCAGTCCGACAAGAGGGACAGGGGTCAATTCACCCCTCCACTTT

D gene: .
J gene: TRBJ2-3
clone size: .
V gene: TRBV2
CDR3 protein: CASSAGTADTQYF
CDR3 DNA: TGTGCCAGCAGCGCCGGGACGGCAGATACGCAGTATTTT

D gene: TRBD2
J gene: TRBJ2-6
clone size: .
V gene: TRBV28
CDR3 protein: CASRGLAGRSGANVLTF
CDR3 DNA: TGTGCCAGCAGGGGACTAGCGGGAAGGTCTGGGGCCAACGTCCTGACTTTC

D gene: .
J gene: TRBJ1-5
clone size: few
V gene: TRBV7-2
CDR3 protein: CASSLGGGSQPQHF
CDR3 DNA: TGTGCCAGCAGCTTAGGTGGGGGAAGTCAGCCCCAGCATTTT

D gene: .
J gene: TRBJ1-2
clone size: .
V gene: TRBV6-6
CDR3 protein: CASSPGGQLLGYTF
CDR3 DNA: TGTGCCAGCAGCCCTGGGGGGCAGCTCCTTGGCTACACCTTC

D gene: TRBD2
J gene: TRBJ2-5
clone size: few
V gene: TRBV12-3/TRBV12-4
CDR3 protein: CASSISGGEETQYF
CDR3 DNA: TGTGCCAGCAGTATTAGCGGGGGGGAAGAGACCCAGTACTTC

D gene: .
J gene: TRBJ1-1
clone size: few
V gene: TRBV6-1
CDR3 protein: CASRSLNTEAFF
CDR3 DNA: TGTGCCAGCAGAAGTTTGAACACTGAAGCTTTCTTT

D gene: .
J gene: TRBJ2-7
clone size: few
V gene: TRBV20-1
CDR3 protein: CSANPGYYEEQYF
CDR3 DNA: TGCAGTGCTAACCCCGGTTACTATGAAGAGCAGTACTTC

D gene: .
J gene: TRBJ1-2
clone size: .
V gene: TRBV7-3
CDR3 protein: CASSLSTGSGYTF
CDR3 DNA: TGTGCCAGCAGCTTATCCACAGGTTCCGGCTACACCTTC

D gene: .
J gene: TRBJ1-1
clone size: .
V gene: TRBV7-9
CDR3 protein: CASSPQRAPEAFF
CDR3 DNA: TGTGCCAGCAGCCCTCAAAGGGCCCCTGAAGCTTTCTTT

D gene: .
J gene: TRBJ1-1
clone size: few
V gene: TRBV6-1
CDR3 protein: CASHPWDGGGMNTEAFF
CDR3 DNA: TGTGCCAGCCACCCATGGGACGGCGGGGGGATGAACACTGAAGCTTTCTTT

D gene: TRBD2
J gene: TRBJ2-3
clone size: .
V gene: TRBV27
CDR3 protein: CASTLRLATSTDTQYF
CDR3 DNA: TGTGCCAGCACCCTCAGACTAGCGACCAGCACAGATACGCAGTATTTT

D gene: .
J gene: TRBJ1-2
clone size: few
V gene: TRBV10-3
CDR3 protein: CAISEQGSWTYGYTF
CDR3 DNA: TGTGCCATCAGTGAGCAAGGCTCTTGGACCTATGGCTACACCTTC

D gene: .
J gene: TRBJ1-3
clone size: few
V gene: TRBV7-9
CDR3 protein: CASRSTSSGNTIYF
CDR3 DNA: TGTGCCAGCAGATCGACAAGCTCTGGAAACACCATATATTTT

D gene: TRBD1
J gene: TRBJ2-4
clone size: few
V gene: TRBV7-8
CDR3 protein: CASSPGTGRDIQYF
CDR3 DNA: TGTGCCAGCAGCCCAGGGACAGGGCGGGACATTCAGTACTTC

D gene: TRBD1
J gene: TRBJ1-1
clone size: many
V gene: TRBV28
CDR3 protein: CASSMGQATFF
CDR3 DNA: TGTGCCAGCAGTATGGGACAGGCAACTTTCTTT

D gene: .
J gene: TRBJ1-2
clone size: many
V gene: TRBV7-2
CDR3 protein: CASSLEGGAGLWVEYGYTF
CDR3 DNA: TGTGCCAGCAGCTTAGAGGGGGGGGCAGGGCTATGGGTTGAGTATGGCTACACCTTC

D gene: .
J gene: TRBJ1-5
clone size: .
V gene: TRBV12-3/TRBV12-4
CDR3 protein: CASSLEANSNQPQHF
CDR3 DNA: TGTGCCAGCAGTTTAGAAGCCAATAGCAATCAGCCCCAGCATTTT

D gene: TRBD1
J gene: TRBJ1-5
clone size: .
V gene: TRBV7-9
CDR3 protein: CASSLDRGQGTQPQHF
CDR3 DNA: TGTGCCAGCAGCTTAGATCGGGGACAGGGGACTCAGCCCCAGCATTTT

D gene: .
J gene: TRBJ2-3
clone size: few
V gene: TRBV3-1
CDR3 protein: CASSHEGTDTQYF
CDR3 DNA: TGTGCCAGCAGCCACGAAGGCACAGATACGCAGTATTTT

D gene: .
J gene: TRBJ1-5
clone size: few
V gene: TRBV6-5
CDR3 protein: CASSYGRLQPQHF
CDR3 DNA: TGTGCCAGCAGTTACGGCCGCTTACAGCCCCAGCATTTT

D gene: .
J gene: TRBJ1-2
clone size: .
V gene: TRBV7-2
CDR3 protein: CASSEGRGANYGYTF
CDR3 DNA: TGTGCCAGCAGCGAGGGACGGGGAGCTAACTATGGCTACACCTTC

D gene: TRBD1
J gene: TRBJ2-7
clone size: few
V gene: TRBV7-2
CDR3 protein: CASSFQQGANYEQYF
CDR3 DNA: TGTGCCAGCAGCTTTCAGCAGGGGGCTAACTACGAGCAGTACTTC

D gene: .
J gene: TRBJ2-5
clone size: .
V gene: TRBV29-1
CDR3 protein: CSVEGRFQETQYF
CDR3 DNA: TGCAGCGTTGAAGGGCGGTTTCAAGAGACCCAGTACTTC

D gene: .
J gene: TRBJ1-5
clone size: few
V gene: TRBV12-3/TRBV12-4
CDR3 protein: CASAQGEPQHF
CDR3 DNA: TGTGCCAGCGCCCAGGGAGAGCCCCAGCATTTT

D gene: TRBD2
J gene: TRBJ2-6
clone size: .
V gene: TRBV7-6
CDR3 protein: CASRAMAGVVGANVLTF
CDR3 DNA: TGTGCCTCCCGGGCGATGGCGGGAGTGGTTGGGGCCAACGTCCTGACTTTC

D gene: .
J gene: TRBJ2-3
clone size: few
V gene: TRBV6-2/TRBV6-3
CDR3 protein: CASKLDSSTDTQYF
CDR3 DNA: TGTGCCAGCAAACTCGACTCCTCCACAGATACGCAGTATTTT

D gene: .
J gene: TRBJ2-7
clone size: many
V gene: TRBV10-3
CDR3 protein: CAISEGEAGALYEQYF
CDR3 DNA: TGTGCCATCAGTGAGGGGGAAGCAGGGGCCCTCTACGAGCAGTACTTC

D gene: .
J gene: TRBJ2-7
clone size: few
V gene: TRBV2
CDR3 protein: CASRDSYEQYF
CDR3 DNA: TGTGCCAGCAGGGACAGCTACGAGCAGTACTTC

D gene: .
J gene: TRBJ1-6
clone size: few
V gene: TRBV27
CDR3 protein: CASSLEAETYNSPLHF
CDR3 DNA: TGTGCCAGCAGTTTAGAAGCAGAGACTTATAATTCACCCCTCCACTTT

D gene: .
J gene: TRBJ2-1
clone size: .
V gene: TRBV25-1
CDR3 protein: CASSNPNRVNNEQFF
CDR3 DNA: TGTGCCAGCAGTAACCCTAACAGGGTGAACAATGAGCAGTTCTTC

D gene: .
J gene: TRBJ2-3
clone size: .
V gene: TRBV20-1
CDR3 protein: CSGLPGTSTDTQYF
CDR3 DNA: TGCAGTGGTCTCCCCGGAACTAGCACAGATACGCAGTATTTT

D gene: .
J gene: TRBJ2-7
clone size: few
V gene: TRBV10-3
CDR3 protein: CAIIRSGRIYEQYF
CDR3 DNA: TGTGCCATCATTAGGTCGGGCAGGATCTACGAGCAGTACTTC

D gene: TRBD2
J gene: TRBJ2-7
clone size: many
V gene: TRBV7-2
CDR3 protein: CASSSSGGLTYEQYF
CDR3 DNA: TGTGCCAGCAGCTCCAGCGGGGGACTGACCTACGAGCAGTACTTC